The text below deals with one TCR beta chain. A much larger clone differs from this one at a single base, so this may be a read error. The sample holds other DNA sequences that translate to the same CDR3. PCR replicates from unsorted PBMC used 250 to 300 ng DNA, and this amount was around 28,000 T cell genomes. Clones were read by immunoSEQ multiplex PCR, and TCRdb kept only the in-frame ones, dropping some. The profile covers around 510,000 clones, with around 80% appearing a single time and about 11% taken by the ten largest. The data originate from a study of shared clonotypes between healthy human individuals. This receptor was identified in a woman in her 40s in good health. Some clones in this sample may be carry-over from other donors' samples. Material for sequencing was PBMCs.

CDR3 in amino acids: CASSQALAGLPYEQYF. In DNA form, the CDR3 reads TGCGCCAGTAGCCAAGCTCTAGCGGGCCTACCCTACGAGCAGTACTTC. The V gene is TRBV4-3, the J gene TRBJ2-7, with TRBD2 matching 8 bases. This CDR3 is 16 amino acids long. CDR1 and CDR2 (germline): LGHNA, YSLEER.